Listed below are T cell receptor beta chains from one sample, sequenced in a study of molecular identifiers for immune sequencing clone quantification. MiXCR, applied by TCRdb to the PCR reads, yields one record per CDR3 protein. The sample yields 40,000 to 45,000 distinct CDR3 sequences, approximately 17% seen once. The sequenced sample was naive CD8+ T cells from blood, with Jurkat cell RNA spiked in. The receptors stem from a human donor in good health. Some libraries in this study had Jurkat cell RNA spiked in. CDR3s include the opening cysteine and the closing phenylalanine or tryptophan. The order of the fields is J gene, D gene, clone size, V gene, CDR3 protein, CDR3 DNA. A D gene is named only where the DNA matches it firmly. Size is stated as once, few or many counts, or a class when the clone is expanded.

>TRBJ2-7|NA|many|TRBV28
CATTLRLPTHFEQYF
TGTGCCACCACTTTGAGACTACCAACTCATTTCGAGCAGTACTTC
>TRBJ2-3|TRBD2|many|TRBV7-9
CASSSPTSGTSDTQYF
TGTGCCAGCAGCTCGCCGACTAGCGGGACGTCAGATACGCAGTATTTT
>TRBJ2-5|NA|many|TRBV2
CASSHTKETQYF
TGTGCCAGCAGTCACACGAAAGAGACCCAGTACTTC
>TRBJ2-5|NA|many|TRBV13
CASSLIGGQETQYF
TGTGCCAGCAGCTTAATAGGTGGTCAAGAGACCCAGTACTTC
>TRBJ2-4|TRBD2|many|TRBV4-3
CASSQDDMGGGGNIQYF
TGCGCCAGCAGCCAAGATGATATGGGAGGCGGGGGAAACATTCAGTACTTC
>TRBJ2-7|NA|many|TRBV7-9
CASSSPYGATSEQYF
TGTGCCAGCAGCTCCCCGTATGGGGCGACAAGCGAGCAGTACTTC
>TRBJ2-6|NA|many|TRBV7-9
CASSPEVADSGANVLTF
TGTGCCAGCAGCCCCGAGGTGGCAGACTCTGGGGCCAACGTCCTGACTTTC
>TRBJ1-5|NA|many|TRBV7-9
CASSLQGGNQPQHF
TGTGCCAGCAGCTTACAGGGCGGCAATCAGCCCCAGCATTTT
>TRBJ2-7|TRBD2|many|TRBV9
CASSVGAGGSYEQYF
TGTGCCAGCAGCGTAGGGGCGGGAGGATCCTACGAGCAGTACTTC
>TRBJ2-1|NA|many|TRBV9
CASSVDRGAFGNEQFF
TGTGCCAGCAGCGTAGATCGAGGTGCCTTCGGCAATGAGCAGTTCTTC
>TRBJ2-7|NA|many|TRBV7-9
CASSLVAGREQYF
TGTGCCAGCAGCTTAGTTGCAGGGCGGGAGCAGTACTTC
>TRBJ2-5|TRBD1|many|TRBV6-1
CASRKQGGETQYF
TGTGCCAGCAGGAAACAGGGGGGAGAGACCCAGTACTTC
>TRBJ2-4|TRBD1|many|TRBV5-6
CASSWGTGENIQYF
TGTGCCAGCAGCTGGGGGACAGGAGAAAACATTCAGTACTTC
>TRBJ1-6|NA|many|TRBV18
CASSPGGSYNSPLHF
TGTGCCAGCTCACCGGGTGGCTCCTATAATTCACCCCTCCACTTT
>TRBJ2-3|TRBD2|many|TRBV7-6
CASSLALFLAGGPGDTQYF
TGTGCCAGCAGCTTAGCTCTCTTCCTAGCGGGAGGGCCGGGAGATACGCAGTATTTT
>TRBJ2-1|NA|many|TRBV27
CASSLQPTSYNEQFF
TGTGCCAGCAGTTTACAGCCAACGTCCTACAATGAGCAGTTCTTC